This record covers a single T cell receptor (beta chain). Its cognate antigen is unknown. The PCR ran on 60 Vbeta and 13 Jbeta primers. The method was immunoSEQ multiplex PCR; TCRdb's version includes in-frame clones alone and lacks a portion of them. The table has 110,000 to 150,000 clones, 84% seen once. V shed 6 bases and J shed 5 bases, with 17 bases lying between them. The CDR3 is 14 residues long. Germline CDR1 reads KGHSH; CDR2 reads LQKENI. The data were obtained in a study of cytomegalovirus exposure and HLA in healthy donors. General study results and limits: A later analysis found TCR association rates differed by HLA locus, highest for DRB1 and lowest for HLA-C. The authors excluded some V segments, including TRBV6-2 and TRBV6-3, as indistinguishable. The availability of immune exposure information extended only to CMV serostatus.

The gene calls are TRBV18 and TRBJ2-7, with D maybe TRBD1 (7 bases). The TCR was taken from a boy younger than 10 in good health and CMV-seronegative. Input material: PBMCs. Here the CDR3 reads CASSPQGGVDEQYF. The CDR3 DNA follows: TGTGCCAGCTCCCCCCAGGGGGGAGTTGACGAGCAGTACTTC.